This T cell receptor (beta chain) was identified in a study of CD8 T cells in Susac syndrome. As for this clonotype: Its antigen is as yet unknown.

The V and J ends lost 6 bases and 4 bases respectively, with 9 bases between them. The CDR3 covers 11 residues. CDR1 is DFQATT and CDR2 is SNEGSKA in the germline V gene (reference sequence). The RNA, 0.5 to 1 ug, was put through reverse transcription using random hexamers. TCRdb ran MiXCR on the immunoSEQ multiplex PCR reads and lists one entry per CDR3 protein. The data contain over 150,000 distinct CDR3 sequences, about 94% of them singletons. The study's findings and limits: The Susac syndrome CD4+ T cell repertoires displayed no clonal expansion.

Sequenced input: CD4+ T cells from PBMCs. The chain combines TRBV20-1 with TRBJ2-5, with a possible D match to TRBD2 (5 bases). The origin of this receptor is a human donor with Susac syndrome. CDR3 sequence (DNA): TGCAGTGCCCGAGGGAGAGAGACCCAGTACTTC. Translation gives CSARGRETQYF.